This TCR beta chain was documented in a study of blood T cell repertoires in COVID-19. Study at large: Sites in the United States, Italy and Spain provided acute and convalescent COVID-19 samples. T cells, B-cell-depleted T cells, or PBMCs supplied cDNA or gDNA.

Methods used by the authors: Amplifying reference gene primers gave estimates of nucleated cell counts. Libraries were prepared by immunoSEQ multiplex PCR; TCRdb keeps only in-frame clonotypes and omits some of them. The D gene and trimming were derived from the DNA, and the V and J assignments and clone size from that table. This sample carries around 250,000 clones, over 65% of them seen once, and the ten largest clones take about 5%. Trimming removed 8 bases at V and 2 bases at J, with 18 bases between. This CDR3 spans 15 amino acids. Per germline, CDR1 LNHDA and CDR2 SQIVND (reference sequence). V and J are TRBV19 and TRBJ1-1; weak D call: TRBD1 (6 bases). This TCR was sampled from a man between 60 and 75 years old who had recovered from COVID-19. What was sequenced was peripheral blood. Here the CDR3 reads CASGTGTYTNTEAFF. CDR3 DNA: TGTGCCAGTGGCACAGGGACCTACACCAACACTGAAGCTTTCTTT. The variable domain in full, with the rest retrieved from reference TRBV19 and TRBJ1-1, is DGGITQSPKYLFRKEGQNVTLSCEQNLNHDAMYWYRQDPGQGLRLIYYSQIVNDFQKGDIAEGYSVSREKKESFPLTVTSAQKNPTAFYLCASGTGTYTNTEAFFGQGTRLTVV.